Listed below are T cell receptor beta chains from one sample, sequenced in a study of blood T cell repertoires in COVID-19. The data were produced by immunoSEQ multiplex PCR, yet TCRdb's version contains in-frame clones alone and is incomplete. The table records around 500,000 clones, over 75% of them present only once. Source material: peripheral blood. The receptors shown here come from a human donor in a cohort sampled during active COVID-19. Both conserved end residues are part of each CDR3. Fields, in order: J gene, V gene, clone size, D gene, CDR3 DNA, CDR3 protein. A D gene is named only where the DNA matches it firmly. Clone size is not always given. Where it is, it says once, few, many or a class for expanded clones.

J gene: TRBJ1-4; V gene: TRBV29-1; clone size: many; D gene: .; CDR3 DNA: TGCAGCGTTGAAGGCTCGGGGAATGATGAAAAACTGTTTTTT; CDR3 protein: CSVEGSGNDEKLFF
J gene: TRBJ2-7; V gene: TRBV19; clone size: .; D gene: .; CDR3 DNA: TGTGCCAGTAGTCAAGAGGGATCCTCCTACGAGCAGTACTTC; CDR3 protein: CASSQEGSSYEQYF
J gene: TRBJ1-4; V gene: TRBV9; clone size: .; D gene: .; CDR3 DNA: TGTGCCAGCAGCTCGCAGGGAGCGGGTGAAAAACTGTTTTTT; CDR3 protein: CASSSQGAGEKLFF
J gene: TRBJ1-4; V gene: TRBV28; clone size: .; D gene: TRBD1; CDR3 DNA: TGTGCCAGCACCCTAGGGGGACAGGGGAATGAAAAACTGTTTTTT; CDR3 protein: CASTLGGQGNEKLFF
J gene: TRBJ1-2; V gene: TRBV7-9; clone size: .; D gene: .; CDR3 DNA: TGTGCCAGCAGCCCAGGGGTAGCCTACACCTTC; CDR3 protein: CASSPGVAYTF
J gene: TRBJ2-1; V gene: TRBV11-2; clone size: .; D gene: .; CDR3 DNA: TGTGCCAGCAGCCAACTACGGGTGAATGAGCAGTTCTTC; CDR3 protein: CASSQLRVNEQFF
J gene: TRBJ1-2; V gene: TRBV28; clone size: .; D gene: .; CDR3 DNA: TGTGCCAACAGTTTACCTGGGAGACGTGGCTACACCTTC; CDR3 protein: CANSLPGRRGYTF
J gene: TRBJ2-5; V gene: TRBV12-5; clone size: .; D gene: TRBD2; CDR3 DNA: TGTGCTAGTGGTTTGGGACTAGCGGGCGGAACCCAAGAGACCCAGTACTTC; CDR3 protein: CASGLGLAGGTQETQYF
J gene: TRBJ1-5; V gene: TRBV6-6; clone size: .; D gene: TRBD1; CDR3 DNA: TGTGCCAGCACTCGGACAGGGGGCTATTTAGGCAATCAGCCCCAGCATTTT; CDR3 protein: CASTRTGGYLGNQPQHF
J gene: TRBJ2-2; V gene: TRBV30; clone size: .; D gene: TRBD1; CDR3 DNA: TGTGCCTGGAGTCCAATAGCAGGGGGCGCACGCACCGGGGAGCTGTTTTTT; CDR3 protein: CAWSPIAGGARTGELFF
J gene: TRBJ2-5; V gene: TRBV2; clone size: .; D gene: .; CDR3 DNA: TGTGCCAGCAGTGAAAGGGCTTTTGAGAGGGGGCAAGAGACCCAGTACTTC; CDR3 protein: CASSERAFERGQETQYF
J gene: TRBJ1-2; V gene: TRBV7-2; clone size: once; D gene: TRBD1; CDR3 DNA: TGTGCCAGCAGCTTAGTTGTGGCGACAGGACAGGAATGGTTC; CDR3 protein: CASSLVVATGQEWF
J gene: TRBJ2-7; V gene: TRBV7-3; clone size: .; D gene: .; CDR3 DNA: TGTGCCAGCAGCTTAACAGGCGGGGAGGCCTATAAGTACTTC; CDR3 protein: CASSLTGGEAYKYF
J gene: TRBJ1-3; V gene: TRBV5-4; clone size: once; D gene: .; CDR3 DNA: TGTGCCAGCAGCGAGGGACTTCCAGGCTCTGGAAACACCATATATTTT; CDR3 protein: CASSEGLPGSGNTIYF
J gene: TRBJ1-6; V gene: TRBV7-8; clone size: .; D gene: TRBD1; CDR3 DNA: TGTGCCAGCAGCTTAGCTGGGACAGGGGGTTTTACGGAGGCCCTCCACTTT; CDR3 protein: CASSLAGTGGFTEALHF
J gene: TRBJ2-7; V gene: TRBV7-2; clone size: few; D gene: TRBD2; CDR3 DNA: TGTGCCAGCAGCTTACAACTAGCGGGCTCCTACGAGCAGTACTTC; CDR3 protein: CASSLQLAGSYEQYF
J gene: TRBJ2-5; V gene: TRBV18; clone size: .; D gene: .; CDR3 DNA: TGTGCCAGCTCCGAGACTAGAACCAAAGAGACCCAGTACTTC; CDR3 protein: CASSETRTKETQYF
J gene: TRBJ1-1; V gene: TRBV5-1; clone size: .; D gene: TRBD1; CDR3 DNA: TGCGCCAGCAGCTATTCAGGGGGCGGAATCACTGAAGCTTTCTTT; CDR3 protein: CASSYSGGGITEAFF
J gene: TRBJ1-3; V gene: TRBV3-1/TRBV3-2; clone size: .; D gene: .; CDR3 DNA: TGTGCCAGCAGCGGGGGGGACACCATATATTTT; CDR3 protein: CASSGGDTIYF
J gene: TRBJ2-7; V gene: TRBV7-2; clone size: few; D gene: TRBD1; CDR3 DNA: TGTGCCAGCAGCCCCGCGGGGACAGGGGGCTCCGAGCAGTACTTC; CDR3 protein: CASSPAGTGGSEQYF
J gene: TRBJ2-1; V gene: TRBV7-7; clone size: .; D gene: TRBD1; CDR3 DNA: TGTGCTAGCAGCTTAGGCGCCGGGACAGGGGAGTATGAGCAGTTCTTC; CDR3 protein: CASSLGAGTGEYEQFF
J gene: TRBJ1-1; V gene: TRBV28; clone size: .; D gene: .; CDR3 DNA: TGTGCCAGCAGTTTTTTTCTAGGGGGGAACACTGAAGCTTTCTTT; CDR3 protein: CASSFFLGGNTEAFF
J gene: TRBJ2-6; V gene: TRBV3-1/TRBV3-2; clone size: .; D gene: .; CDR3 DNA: TGTGCCAGCAGCCAAGGACCGACCAGGGGTTTTGGGGCCAACGTCCTGACTTTC; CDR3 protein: CASSQGPTRGFGANVLTF
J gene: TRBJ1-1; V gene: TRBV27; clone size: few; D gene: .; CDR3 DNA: TGTGCCAGCAGTCCATCGGGAGTACGGGAGGGCACTGAAGCTTTCTTT; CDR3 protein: CASSPSGVREGTEAFF
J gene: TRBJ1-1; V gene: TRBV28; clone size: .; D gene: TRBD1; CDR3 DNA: TGTGCCAGCAGTCTCGGGACAGGGCGGACTGAAGCTTTCTTT; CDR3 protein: CASSLGTGRTEAFF
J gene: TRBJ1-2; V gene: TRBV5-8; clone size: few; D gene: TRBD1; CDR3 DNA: TGTGCCAGCAGCTTGAACTGGGGGACAGGGGGCAGTGGCTACACCTTC; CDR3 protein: CASSLNWGTGGSGYTF
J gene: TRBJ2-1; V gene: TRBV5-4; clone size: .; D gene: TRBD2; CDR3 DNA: TGTGCCAGCAGCACGCCGGGACTAGGGGGCAATGAGCAGTTCTTC; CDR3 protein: CASSTPGLGGNEQFF
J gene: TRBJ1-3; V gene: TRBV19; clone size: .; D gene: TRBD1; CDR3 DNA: TGTGCCAGTACCCCACAGGGGAACCTCGAGGGAAACACCATATATTTT; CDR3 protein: CASTPQGNLEGNTIYF
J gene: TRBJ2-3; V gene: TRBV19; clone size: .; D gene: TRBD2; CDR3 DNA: TGTGCCACCTCTAGCGGGACTGATACGCAGTATTTT; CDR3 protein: CATSSGTDTQYF
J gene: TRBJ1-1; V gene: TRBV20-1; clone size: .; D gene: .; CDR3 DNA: TGCAGTGCTAGCGAGCCCCGGGCTTTCTTT; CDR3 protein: CSASEPRAFF
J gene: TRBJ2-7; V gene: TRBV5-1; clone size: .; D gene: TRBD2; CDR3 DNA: TGCGCCAGCAGCCCCGATAGACTAGCGAGGCGAGGCGAGCAGTACTTC; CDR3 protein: CASSPDRLARRGEQYF
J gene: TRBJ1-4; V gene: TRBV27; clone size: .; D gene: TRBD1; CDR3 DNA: TGTGCCAGCAGATCCTCAGGGGGCCCCCAGGAAAAACTGTTTTTT; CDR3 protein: CASRSSGGPQEKLFF
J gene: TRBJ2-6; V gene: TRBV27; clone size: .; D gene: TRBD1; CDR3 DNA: TGTGCCAGCAGTTTAGACAGGGGGCCCTCTGGGGCCAACGTCCTGACTTTC; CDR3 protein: CASSLDRGPSGANVLTF
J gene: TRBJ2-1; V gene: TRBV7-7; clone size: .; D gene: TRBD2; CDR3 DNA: TGTGCTAGCAGCTTAGCGCGGGGGACTAGCGGCTACAATGAGCAGTTCTTC; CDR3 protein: CASSLARGTSGYNEQFF
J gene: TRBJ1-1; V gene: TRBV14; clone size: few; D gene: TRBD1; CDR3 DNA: TGTGCCAGCATGAAAAGAGGGGGCCTTACAAACGCTGAAGCTTTCTTT; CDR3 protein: CASMKRGGLTNAEAFF
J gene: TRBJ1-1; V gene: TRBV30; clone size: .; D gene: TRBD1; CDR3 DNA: TGTGCCTGTAACAGGGGTTTGAACACTGAAGCTTTCTTT; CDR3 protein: CACNRGLNTEAFF
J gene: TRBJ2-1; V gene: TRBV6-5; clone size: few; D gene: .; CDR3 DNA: TGTGCCAGCAGCCCCATCCGGGGTGGTGAGCAGTTCTTC; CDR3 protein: CASSPIRGGEQFF
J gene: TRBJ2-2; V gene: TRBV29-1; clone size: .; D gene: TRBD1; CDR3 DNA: TGCAGCGCCGGTGGGGGACAGGGGTACACCGGGGAGCTGTTTTTT; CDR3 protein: CSAGGGQGYTGELFF
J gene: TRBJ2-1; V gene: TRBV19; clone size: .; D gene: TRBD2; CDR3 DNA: TGTGCCAGTAGTAGCCATAGCGGGAGGAGCTCCTACAATGAGCAGTTCTTC; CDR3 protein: CASSSHSGRSSYNEQFF
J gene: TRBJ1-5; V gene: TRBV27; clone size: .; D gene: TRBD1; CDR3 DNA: TGTGCCAGCAGGGGACAGGGTCAGCCCCAGCATTTT; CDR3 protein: CASRGQGQPQHF
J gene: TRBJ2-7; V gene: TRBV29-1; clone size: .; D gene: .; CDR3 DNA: TGCAGCGTCGTGCCGCACTCGCGCCACGAGCAGTACTTC; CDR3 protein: CSVVPHSRHEQYF
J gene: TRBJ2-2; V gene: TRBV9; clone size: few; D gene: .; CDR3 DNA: TGTGCCAGCAGCGTAGGTGGACAAAACACCGGGGAGCTGTTTTTT; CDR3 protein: CASSVGGQNTGELFF
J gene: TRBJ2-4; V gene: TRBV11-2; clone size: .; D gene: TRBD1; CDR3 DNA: TGTGCCAGCAGCCTGGGACAGAAGAACATTCAGTACTTC; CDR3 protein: CASSLGQKNIQYF
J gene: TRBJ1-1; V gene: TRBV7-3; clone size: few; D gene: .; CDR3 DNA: TGTGCCAGCAGCCGGGAGCAGGACACTGAAGCTTTCTTT; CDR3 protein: CASSREQDTEAFF
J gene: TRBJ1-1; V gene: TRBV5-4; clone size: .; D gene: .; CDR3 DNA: TGTGCCAGCAGGGTCGGACAGCTAAACACTGAAGCTTTCTTT; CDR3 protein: CASRVGQLNTEAFF
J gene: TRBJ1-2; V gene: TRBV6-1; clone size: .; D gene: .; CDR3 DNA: TGTGCCAGCAGTGAAAGTCAGATCTATGGCTACACCTTC; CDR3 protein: CASSESQIYGYTF
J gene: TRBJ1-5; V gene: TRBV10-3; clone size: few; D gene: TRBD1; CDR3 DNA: TGTGCCATCAGTGAGGGGACAGCATTGCCTAGCAATCAGCCCCAGCATTTT; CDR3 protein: CAISEGTALPSNQPQHF
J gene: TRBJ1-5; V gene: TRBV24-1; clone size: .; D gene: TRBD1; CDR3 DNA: TGTGCCACCAGTGATCGACAGGGGAGTGATCAGCCCCAGCATTTT; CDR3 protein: CATSDRQGSDQPQHF
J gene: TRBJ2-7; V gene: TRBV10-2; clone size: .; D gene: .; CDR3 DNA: TGCGCCAGCAGTGAGCGGGACTTACTACCCGAGCAGTACTTC; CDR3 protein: CASSERDLLPEQYF
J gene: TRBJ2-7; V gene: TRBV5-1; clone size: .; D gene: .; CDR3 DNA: TGCGCCAGCAGCTTGGTGGGGGCGGAGACCCCCCCGCAGTACTTC; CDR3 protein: CASSLVGAETPPQYF
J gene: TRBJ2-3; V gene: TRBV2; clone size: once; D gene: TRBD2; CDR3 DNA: TGTGCCAGCAGCGAACTAGCGGGAGAGACAGATACGCAGTATTTT; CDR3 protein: CASSELAGETDTQYF
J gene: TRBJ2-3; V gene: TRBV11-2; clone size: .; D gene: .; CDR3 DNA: TGTGCCAGCAGCCTATCTCGAGGGACAGATACGCAGTATTTT; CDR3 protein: CASSLSRGTDTQYF
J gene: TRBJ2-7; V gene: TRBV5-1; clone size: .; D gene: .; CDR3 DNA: TGCGCCAGCAGCTTGGAATTAGCGGTGAGCTCCTACGAGCAGTACTTC; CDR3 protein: CASSLELAVSSYEQYF
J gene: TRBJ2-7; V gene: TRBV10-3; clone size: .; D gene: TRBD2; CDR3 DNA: TGTGCCATCAGTGATGGACTAGGTCCGGGCGAGCAGTACTTC; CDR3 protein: CAISDGLGPGEQYF
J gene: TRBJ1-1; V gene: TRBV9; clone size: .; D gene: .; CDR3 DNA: TGTGCCAGCAGCGTTACAGGAGTGAGCACTGAAGCTTTCTTT; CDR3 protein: CASSVTGVSTEAFF
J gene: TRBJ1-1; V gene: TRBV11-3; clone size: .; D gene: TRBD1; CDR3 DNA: TGTGCCAGCAGCCCCGGACAGGGCTGGGGGACTGAAGCTTTCTTT; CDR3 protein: CASSPGQGWGTEAFF
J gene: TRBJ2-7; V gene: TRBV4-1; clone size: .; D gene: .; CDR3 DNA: TGCGCCAGCAGCCAAGAGGGGCGGGACGGCTCCTACGAGCAGTACTTC; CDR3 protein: CASSQEGRDGSYEQYF
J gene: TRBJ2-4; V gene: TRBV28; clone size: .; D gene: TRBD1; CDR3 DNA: TGTGCCAGCAGTTGGGACAGACTCAAAAACATTCAGTACTTC; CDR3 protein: CASSWDRLKNIQYF
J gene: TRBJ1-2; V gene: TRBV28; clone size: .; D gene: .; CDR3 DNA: TGTGCCAGCAGTTTTATCGCGGGGACCGTCCACCGATACACCTTC; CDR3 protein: CASSFIAGTVHRYTF